A selection of T cell receptor beta chains follows, all from one sample in a study of cytomegalovirus exposure and HLA in healthy donors. Assay: immunoSEQ multiplex PCR; the TCRdb copy retains only in-frame clones and omits some. The sample includes 150,000 or so clones, around 77% of them seen just once. Material for sequencing was PBMCs. These receptors came from a woman between 25 and 40 years old in good health and CMV-seronegative. Each CDR3 is given with its conserved first and last residue. The order of the fields is clone size, J gene, V gene, D gene, CDR3 protein, CDR3 DNA. The D gene is left open where the match is weak. Size is stated for part of the rows, as once, few or many counts, or as a class when the clone is expanded.

clone size: .
J gene: TRBJ2-5
V gene: TRBV5-1
D gene: TRBD1
CDR3 protein: CASSSDREGLETQYF
CDR3 DNA: TGCGCCAGCAGCTCGGACAGGGAAGGGTTAGAGACCCAGTACTTC

clone size: few
J gene: TRBJ2-2
V gene: TRBV19
D gene: .
CDR3 protein: CASTREGANWYTGELFF
CDR3 DNA: TGTGCCAGTACCCGGGAGGGGGCGAATTGGTACACCGGGGAGCTGTTTTTT

clone size: once
J gene: TRBJ1-6
V gene: TRBV28
D gene: .
CDR3 protein: CASSLDGTSANSPLHF
CDR3 DNA: TGTGCCAGCAGTTTAGATGGGACTTCCGCTAATTCACCCCTCCACTTT

clone size: few
J gene: TRBJ2-3
V gene: TRBV9
D gene: TRBD1
CDR3 protein: CASSARTGGNTDTQYF
CDR3 DNA: TGTGCCAGCAGCGCCCGGACAGGGGGAAACACAGATACGCAGTATTTT

clone size: once
J gene: TRBJ2-1
V gene: TRBV27
D gene: .
CDR3 protein: CASTSTGTYNEQFF
CDR3 DNA: TGTGCCAGCACGTCCACCGGGACTTACAATGAGCAGTTCTTC

clone size: .
J gene: TRBJ2-3
V gene: TRBV7-2
D gene: .
CDR3 protein: CASSLVAADTQYF
CDR3 DNA: TGTGCCAGCAGCTTAGTAGCCGCAGATACGCAGTATTTT

clone size: .
J gene: TRBJ2-1
V gene: TRBV5-1
D gene: TRBD2
CDR3 protein: CASSLGLAGVSNEQFF
CDR3 DNA: TGCGCCAGCAGCTTGGGACTAGCGGGAGTGAGCAATGAGCAGTTCTTC

clone size: .
J gene: TRBJ1-4
V gene: TRBV6-5
D gene: .
CDR3 protein: CASSYSGPTNEKLFF
CDR3 DNA: TGTGCCAGCAGTTACTCGGGGCCAACTAATGAAAAACTGTTTTTT

clone size: .
J gene: TRBJ2-1
V gene: TRBV4-2
D gene: TRBD2
CDR3 protein: CASSQARRLAGDNEQFF
CDR3 DNA: TGTGCCAGCAGCCAAGCCCGGCGACTAGCGGGAGACAATGAGCAGTTCTTC

clone size: .
J gene: TRBJ2-7
V gene: TRBV11-2
D gene: TRBD2
CDR3 protein: CASSATGGAPLLFSYEQYF
CDR3 DNA: TGTGCCAGTAGCGCTACGGGGGGGGCACCTCTCCTTTTTTCCTACGAGCAGTACTTC

clone size: few
J gene: TRBJ2-7
V gene: TRBV5-1
D gene: .
CDR3 protein: CASSPRTESYEQYF
CDR3 DNA: TGCGCCAGCAGCCCCCGGACAGAATCCTACGAGCAGTACTTC

clone size: .
J gene: TRBJ1-6
V gene: TRBV5-6
D gene: .
CDR3 protein: CASSLVAVGGDNSPLHF
CDR3 DNA: TGTGCCAGCAGCTTGGTTGCGGTCGGGGGGGATAATTCACCCCTCCACTTT

clone size: .
J gene: TRBJ2-3
V gene: TRBV30
D gene: TRBD2
CDR3 protein: CAWSGTSGGLKSTDTQYF
CDR3 DNA: TGTGCCTGGAGTGGGACTAGCGGGGGGCTGAAAAGCACAGATACGCAGTATTTT

clone size: .
J gene: TRBJ1-1
V gene: TRBV6-1
D gene: .
CDR3 protein: CASSEVRGGETEAFF
CDR3 DNA: TGTGCCAGCAGTGAAGTTCGGGGGGGGGAGACTGAAGCTTTCTTT

clone size: .
J gene: TRBJ2-7
V gene: TRBV28
D gene: .
CDR3 protein: CASGLGAYEQYF
CDR3 DNA: TGTGCCAGCGGCTTGGGAGCCTACGAGCAGTACTTC

clone size: .
J gene: TRBJ2-5
V gene: TRBV27
D gene: TRBD1
CDR3 protein: CASSSSGTEETQYF
CDR3 DNA: TGTGCCAGCAGTTCGTCCGGGACAGAAGAGACCCAGTACTTC

clone size: .
J gene: TRBJ2-1
V gene: TRBV5-3
D gene: TRBD2
CDR3 protein: CASSLAGDDEQFF
CDR3 DNA: TGTGCCAGTTCGCTAGCGGGAGATGATGAGCAGTTCTTC

clone size: .
J gene: TRBJ2-3
V gene: TRBV7-6
D gene: .
CDR3 protein: CASSFTSLDTQYF
CDR3 DNA: TGTGCCAGCAGCTTTACTAGTTTAGATACGCAGTATTTT

clone size: few
J gene: TRBJ1-6
V gene: TRBV28
D gene: .
CDR3 protein: CASSPPMRPLHF
CDR3 DNA: TGTGCCAGCAGTCCCCCTATGAGACCCCTCCACTTT

clone size: .
J gene: TRBJ1-1
V gene: TRBV27
D gene: .
CDR3 protein: CASSFQGKNTEAFF
CDR3 DNA: TGTGCCAGCAGTTTCCAGGGAAAGAACACTGAAGCTTTCTTT

clone size: .
J gene: TRBJ2-5
V gene: TRBV14
D gene: .
CDR3 protein: CASSQPGHERETQYF
CDR3 DNA: TGTGCCAGCAGCCAACCCGGACACGAGCGAGAGACCCAGTACTTC

clone size: .
J gene: TRBJ2-7
V gene: TRBV5-1
D gene: .
CDR3 protein: CASSLVGGSYEQYF
CDR3 DNA: TGCGCCAGCAGCTTGGTTGGAGGCTCCTACGAGCAGTACTTC

clone size: .
J gene: TRBJ2-7
V gene: TRBV9
D gene: .
CDR3 protein: CASSVGPPLEQYF
CDR3 DNA: TGTGCCAGCAGCGTAGGTCCCCCCCTCGAGCAGTACTTC

clone size: .
J gene: TRBJ2-5
V gene: TRBV2
D gene: .
CDR3 protein: CASSQGTPGETQYF
CDR3 DNA: TGTGCCAGCAGCCAAGGGACACCGGGAGAGACCCAGTACTTC